The rows below give T cell receptor beta chains drawn from one sample of a study of regulatory T cells in long-lasting Graves disease. A single record per CDR3 protein comes from TCRdb applying MiXCR to the multiplex PCR reads. The sample lists about 240,000 distinct CDR3 sequences, about 19% occurring once. Sequences were derived from peripheral blood mononuclear cells (PBMCs), sampled at new diagnosis, from a patient treated with antithyroid drugs. These receptors all come from a female donor with Graves disease. The CDR3 runs from the conserved cysteine through the conserved F or W. D genes are given only for firm matches. A row's size may be missing; if present it is once, few, many or a size class.

d_gene	abundance	v_gene	j_gene	CDR3nt	CDR3aa
-	many	TRBV6-2/TRBV6-3	TRBJ1-1	TGTGCCAGCAGTTACGTGTCGGGGTGGGCTGAAGCTTTCTTT	CASSYVSGWAEAFF
TRBD2	once	TRBV2	TRBJ2-2	TGTGCCAGCAGGACCAGCGGGAGTTCCGGGGAGCTGTTTTTT	CASRTSGSSGELFF
TRBD1	many	TRBV6-5	TRBJ2-7	TGTGCCAGCAGTTACGGGACAGGGTCTACCTACGAGCAGTACTTC	CASSYGTGSTYEQYF
-	-	TRBV28	TRBJ1-4	TGTGCCAGCACCTCTCCCGGGGGAGAGACTAATGAAAAACTGTTTTTT	CASTSPGGETNEKLFF
-	-	TRBV4-1	TRBJ2-1	TGCGCCAGCAGCCAATCCCCGATGACAAATGAGCAGTTCTTC	CASSQSPMTNEQFF
-	many	TRBV11-2	TRBJ2-3	TGTGCCAGCAGCTTAGCCGCCGGACGCAGCACAGATACGCAGTATTTT	CASSLAAGRSTDTQYF
-	many	TRBV6-2/TRBV6-3	TRBJ1-3	TGTGCCAGCAGTTACCTCGGGGGAGACTCTGGAAACACCATATATTTT	CASSYLGGDSGNTIYF
-	many	TRBV20-1	TRBJ2-1	TGCAGTGCTACGGAGGCCTCCTACAATGAGCAGTTCTTC	CSATEASYNEQFF
-	many	TRBV28	TRBJ1-4	TGTGCCAGCAGTTTATCCGGACGCCTCGAAAAACTGTTTTTT	CASSLSGRLEKLFF
-	many	TRBV7-2	TRBJ1-1	TGTGCCAGCAGCTTCCCCCCGTTGCACACTGAAGCTTTCTTT	CASSFPPLHTEAFF
TRBD1	-	TRBV5-1	TRBJ1-3	TGCGCCAGCAGCCCCGGACAGGGAATGGCTGGAAACACCATATATTTT	CASSPGQGMAGNTIYF
-	-	TRBV6-1	TRBJ1-1	TGTGCCAGCAATCAACCCGGGCGAGGGGGCACTGAAGCTTTCTTT	CASNQPGRGGTEAFF
-	few	TRBV6-4	TRBJ1-4	TGTGCCAGCAGTGAATGGACACCTGAAGCTAATGAAAAACTGTTTTTT	CASSEWTPEANEKLFF
-	many	TRBV24-1	TRBJ2-3	TGTGCCACCAAAAGCACAGATACGCAGTATTTT	CATKSTDTQYF
-	many	TRBV6-1	TRBJ2-7	TGTGCCAGCAAATGGGGTAGCTCCTACGAGCAGTACTTC	CASKWGSSYEQYF
-	few	TRBV19	TRBJ1-3	TGTGCCAGTCCCGTCGGAAACACCATATATTTT	CASPVGNTIYF
-	many	TRBV12-3/TRBV12-4	TRBJ1-5	TGTGCCAGCAGTTTAGAGTGGGGTACGCGGCCCCAGCATTTT	CASSLEWGTRPQHF
TRBD1	many	TRBV7-2	TRBJ1-1	TGTGCCAGCAGCTTAGGGGGGACAGCAGCTGAAGCTTTCTTT	CASSLGGTAAEAFF
TRBD1	many	TRBV27	TRBJ2-2	TGTGCCAGCAGTATGACCTCTGGGACAGCGAACACCGGGGAGCTGTTTTTT	CASSMTSGTANTGELFF
-	few	TRBV19	TRBJ2-5	TGTGCCAGTAGTATTGGGTATAAGTCCAGGGGAGAGACCCAGTACTTC	CASSIGYKSRGETQYF
-	many	TRBV7-9	TRBJ1-1	TGTGCCAGCAGCCGGACAGCTCAATCTACCGAAGCTTTCTTT	CASSRTAQSTEAFF
TRBD2	-	TRBV4-1	TRBJ2-5	TGCGCCAGCAGCCAAGGCCCAGCGGGAGGCCGGGAGACCCAGTACTTC	CASSQGPAGGRETQYF
TRBD2	many	TRBV20-1	TRBJ2-1	TGCAGTGCTTGGACTAGCGGGGCACCACATGAGCAGTTCTTC	CSAWTSGAPHEQFF
-	few	TRBV24-1	TRBJ2-2	TGTGCCACCAGTGATAGCAGGGGAAACACCGGGGAGCTGTTTTTT	CATSDSRGNTGELFF
-	-	TRBV12-3/TRBV12-4	TRBJ1-2	TGTGCCAGCAGCTCGGCGGACTATGGCTACACCTTC	CASSSADYGYTF
TRBD1	many	TRBV7-8	TRBJ1-1	TGTGCCAGCAGCCGCCCTCCAGGGGGCACTGAAGCTTTCTTT	CASSRPPGGTEAFF